This TCR beta chain comes out of a study of blood T cell repertoires in COVID-19. As for the study in general: Nucleic acid was either cDNA or gDNA, and it came from T cells, B-cell-depleted T cells, or PBMCs.

In the study's own analysis: Counts of nucleated cells, estimated from reference gene primer amplification, were obtained. TCRdb's table, derived via immunoSEQ multiplex PCR, lists solely in-frame clones and lacks some. The DNA gave D and trimming, while V, J and clone size come from that table. The sample contains approximately 31,000 clones, 80% to 90% of which appear only once. This clone was observed a few times. J lost 5 bases, V lost 2 bases, and 6 bases had no gene match. The CDR3 loop spans 15 amino acids. CDR1 and CDR2 (germline): SEHNR, FQNEAQ (reference sequence). The sequenced sample was peripheral blood. The clonotype originates from a woman at least 80 years old with active or convalescent COVID-19. The chain uses TRBV7-9 and TRBJ2-5; 9 nucleotides agree with TRBD1. DNA for the CDR3: TGTGCCAGCAGCTTACTCACAGGGGGCTCGGAGACCCAGTACTTC. Its translation is CASSLLTGGSETQYF.